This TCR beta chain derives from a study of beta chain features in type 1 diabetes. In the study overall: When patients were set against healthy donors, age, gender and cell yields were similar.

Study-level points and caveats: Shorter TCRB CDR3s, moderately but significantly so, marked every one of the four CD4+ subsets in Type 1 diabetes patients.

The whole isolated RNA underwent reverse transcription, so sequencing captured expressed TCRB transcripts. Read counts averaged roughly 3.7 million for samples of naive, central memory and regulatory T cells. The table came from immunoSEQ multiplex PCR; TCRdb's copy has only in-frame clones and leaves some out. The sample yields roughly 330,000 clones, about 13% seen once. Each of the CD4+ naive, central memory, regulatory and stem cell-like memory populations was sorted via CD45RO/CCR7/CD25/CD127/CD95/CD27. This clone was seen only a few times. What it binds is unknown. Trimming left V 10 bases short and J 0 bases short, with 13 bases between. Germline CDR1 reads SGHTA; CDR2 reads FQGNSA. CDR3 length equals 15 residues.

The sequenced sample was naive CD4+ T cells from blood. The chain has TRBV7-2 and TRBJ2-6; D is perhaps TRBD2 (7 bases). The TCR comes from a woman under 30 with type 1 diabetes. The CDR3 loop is CAIHRGGSGANVLTF. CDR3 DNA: TGTGCCATCCATAGGGGGGGCTCTGGGGCCAACGTCCTGACTTTC. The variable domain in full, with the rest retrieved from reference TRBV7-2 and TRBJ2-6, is GAGVSQSPSNKVTEKGKDVELRCDPISGHTALYWYRQSLGQGLEFLIYFQGNSAPDKSGLPSDRFSAERTGGSVSTLTIQRTQQEDSAVYLCAIHRGGSGANVLTFGAGSRLTVL.